The rows below give T cell receptor beta chains drawn from one sample of a study of beta chain features in type 1 diabetes. Produced via immunoSEQ multiplex PCR; TCRdb's table is partial and in-frame only. This sample carries 200,000 to 250,000 clones, 68% of them seen once, and the ten largest clones take almost 0.055%. Sequenced sample: naive CD4+ T cells from blood. The source is a man aged 30-40 years in good health. Each CDR3 is given with its conserved first and last residue. D genes are given only for firm matches. Part of the rows lack a size; the others show once, few, many or a class for expanded clones.

J gene | clone size | D gene | V gene | CDR3 protein | CDR3 DNA
TRBJ1-1 | NA | NA | TRBV30 | CAWSVLTVNTEAFF | TGTGCCTGGAGTGTACTGACAGTGAACACTGAAGCTTTCTTT
TRBJ2-7 | NA | NA | TRBV30 | CAWSVQEGTLTGF | TGTGCCTGGAGTGTACAGGAGGGAACCCTCACTGGCTTC
TRBJ2-1 | NA | NA | TRBV7-9 | CASSYLTAHNEQFF | TGTGCCAGCAGCTACCTGACAGCACACAATGAGCAGTTCTTC
TRBJ2-5 | NA | TRBD2 | TRBV29-1 | CSVSSGTGTKTQYF | TGCAGCGTGAGCTCCGGGACTGGGACTAAGACCCAGTACTTC
TRBJ1-3 | NA | TRBD1 | TRBV7-8 | CASSLDRATLGNTIYF | TGTGCCAGCAGCCTAGACAGGGCCACTCTTGGAAACACCATATATTTT
TRBJ2-7 | few | TRBD2 | TRBV30 | CAGDGGSGGEQYF | TGTGCCGGGGACGGCGGGAGTGGTGGCGAGCAGTACTTC
TRBJ2-7 | NA | NA | TRBV29-1 | CSARSSHEQYF | TGCAGCGCCCGATCTAGTCACGAGCAGTACTTC
TRBJ2-3 | NA | NA | TRBV4-1 | CASSQQGLGDTQYF | TGCGCCAGCAGCCAACAGGGGCTGGGAGATACGCAGTATTTT
TRBJ2-3 | NA | NA | TRBV2 | CASSTGPDTQYF | TGTGCCAGCAGTACGGGGCCTGATACGCAGTATTTT
TRBJ2-3 | NA | NA | TRBV7-9 | CASSLAGGTDTQYF | TGTGCCAGCAGCTTAGCGGGGGGCACAGATACGCAGTATTTT
TRBJ2-2 | NA | TRBD1 | TRBV7-9 | CASSSGQGNTGELFF | TGTGCCAGCAGCTCGGGACAGGGAAATACCGGGGAGCTGTTTTTT
TRBJ1-1 | NA | NA | TRBV5-1 | CASSFGRNTEAFF | TGCGCCAGCAGCTTCGGCAGGAACACTGAAGCTTTCTTT
TRBJ2-1 | once | NA | TRBV5-1 | CASSLVSHPSYNEQFF | TGCGCCAGCAGCTTGGTTAGCCATCCCTCCTACAATGAGCAGTTCTTC
TRBJ2-3 | NA | TRBD2 | TRBV29-1 | CSVSGTRDTQYF | TGCAGCGTCTCCGGGACTAGGGATACGCAGTATTTT
TRBJ2-5 | NA | NA | TRBV5-1 | CASSLDLYDETQYF | TGCGCCAGCAGCCTCGATCTTTATGATGAGACCCAGTACTTC
TRBJ2-3 | NA | TRBD1 | TRBV6-6 | CASRLQGPDTQYF | TGTGCCAGCAGATTACAGGGGCCAGATACGCAGTATTTT
TRBJ2-1 | NA | TRBD2 | TRBV6-5 | CASSYGLAGGNEQFF | TGTGCCAGCAGTTACGGGCTAGCGGGAGGCAATGAGCAGTTCTTC
TRBJ1-5 | NA | NA | TRBV7-8 | CASSLDRGLSNQPQHF | TGTGCCAGCAGCTTAGACCGTGGGTTAAGCAATCAGCCCCAGCATTTT
TRBJ2-3 | NA | NA | TRBV15 | CATSRGLGGYGDTDTQYF | TGTGCCACCAGCAGAGGTCTGGGCGGGTACGGGGACACAGATACGCAGTATTTT
TRBJ2-7 | NA | NA | TRBV19 | CASSMRESSYEQYF | TGTGCCAGTAGTATGCGCGAGAGCTCCTACGAGCAGTACTTC
TRBJ2-4 | NA | TRBD2 | TRBV14 | CASSQTSDIAKNIQYF | TGTGCCAGCAGCCAGACTAGCGACATAGCCAAAAACATTCAGTACTTC
TRBJ2-7 | few | NA | TRBV15 | CATSRGSERGEQYF | TGTGCCACCAGCAGAGGATCAGAAAGGGGCGAGCAGTACTTC
TRBJ2-5 | once | NA | TRBV15 | CATSRAGIAAETQYF | TGTGCCACCAGCAGAGCGGGGATAGCGGCAGAGACCCAGTACTTC
TRBJ2-1 | NA | NA | TRBV11-2 | CASSSEGRADNEQFF | TGTGCCAGCAGCTCAGAGGGCAGGGCAGACAATGAGCAGTTCTTC
TRBJ2-7 | NA | NA | TRBV13 | CASSLEQPYEQYF | TGTGCCAGCAGCTTGGAACAGCCGTACGAGCAGTACTTC
TRBJ1-1 | NA | NA | TRBV29-1 | CSVARVLNTEAFF | TGCAGCGTAGCAAGGGTGTTGAACACTGAAGCTTTCTTT
TRBJ2-1 | NA | NA | TRBV7-8 | CASSGREISYNEQFF | TGTGCCAGCAGCGGAAGGGAGATCTCCTACAATGAGCAGTTCTTC
TRBJ2-1 | few | TRBD2 | TRBV29-1 | CSVEDRTSVLTSRNEQFF | TGCAGCGTTGAAGACCGGACTAGCGTTCTTACCTCGAGGAATGAGCAGTTCTTC
TRBJ1-1 | NA | NA | TRBV19 | CASRRDRDTEAFF | TGTGCCAGTAGACGGGACCGCGACACTGAAGCTTTCTTT
TRBJ2-3 | few | TRBD2 | TRBV30 | CAWSMGLAGLSTDTQYF | TGTGCCTGGAGTATGGGACTAGCGGGCCTGAGCACAGATACGCAGTATTTT
TRBJ2-7 | NA | NA | TRBV28 | CASSLAGSYEQYF | TGTGCCAGCAGTTTGGCAGGCTCCTACGAGCAGTACTTC
TRBJ2-2 | once | NA | TRBV5-4 | CASSLDSRNTGELFF | TGTGCCAGCAGCTTGGACAGCAGAAACACCGGGGAGCTGTTTTTT
TRBJ1-2 | NA | NA | TRBV30 | CAWRTDYGYTF | TGTGCCTGGCGGACAGACTATGGCTACACCTTC
TRBJ1-2 | few | NA | TRBV4-1 | CASSLREGSGYTF | TGCGCCAGCAGCCTCAGGGAGGGGAGTGGCTACACCTTC
TRBJ1-1 | once | TRBD1 | TRBV29-1 | CSAEGDRVNTEAFF | TGCAGCGCTGAGGGGGACAGGGTGAACACTGAAGCTTTCTTT
TRBJ2-1 | NA | NA | TRBV4-3 | CASSQDVLYEQFF | TGCGCCAGCAGCCAAGATGTTCTCTATGAGCAGTTCTTC
TRBJ2-1 | few | TRBD1 | TRBV14 | CASSQLLGTANNEQFF | TGTGCCAGCAGCCAACTTTTAGGGACAGCTAACAATGAGCAGTTCTTC
TRBJ2-1 | NA | NA | TRBV7-9 | CASSLIADNEQFF | TGTGCCAGCAGCCTTATTGCGGACAATGAGCAGTTCTTC
TRBJ1-5 | NA | TRBD1 | TRBV25-1 | CASSDGGQGPVSQHF | TGTGCCAGCAGTGATGGGGGACAGGGGCCGGTGTCCCAGCATTTT
TRBJ2-3 | few | TRBD2 | TRBV29-1 | CSASGGMSSADTQYF | TGCAGCGCTAGCGGGGGGATGAGCAGCGCAGATACGCAGTATTTT
TRBJ1-1 | once | TRBD1 | TRBV7-2 | CASSLEGTGRIGSEAFF | TGTGCCAGCAGCCTTGAGGGGACAGGGAGGATTGGCAGTGAAGCTTTCTTT
TRBJ2-1 | NA | TRBD2 | TRBV5-1 | CASTVLAGARNEQFF | TGCGCCAGCACTGTCCTAGCGGGAGCCCGCAATGAGCAGTTCTTC
TRBJ2-3 | NA | NA | TRBV7-9 | CASSPRRASASTDTQYF | TGTGCCAGCAGCCCCAGGAGAGCTAGCGCGAGCACAGATACGCAGTATTTT
TRBJ2-7 | NA | NA | TRBV29-1 | CSVEQAKGYEQYF | TGCAGCGTTGAGCAGGCCAAGGGCTACGAGCAGTACTTC
TRBJ2-3 | NA | NA | TRBV7-2 | CASSYPGSRDTQYF | TGTGCCAGCAGCTATCCGGGTAGTAGAGATACGCAGTATTTT
TRBJ1-2 | few | NA | TRBV30 | CAWSVHGEGLRGYTF | TGTGCCTGGAGTGTACACGGGGAAGGACTAAGGGGCTACACCTTC
TRBJ2-7 | NA | NA | TRBV7-2 | CASTRGSYEQYF | TGTGCCAGCACCCGGGGTTCCTACGAGCAGTACTTC
TRBJ2-3 | NA | NA | TRBV5-1 | CASSLAGTSDTQYF | TGCGCCAGCAGCTTGGCCGGAACATCAGATACGCAGTATTTT
TRBJ2-3 | few | TRBD1 | TRBV29-1 | CSVEGQGAADTQYF | TGCAGCGTTGAGGGACAGGGGGCTGCAGATACGCAGTATTTT
TRBJ2-4 | NA | NA | TRBV4-1 | CASSHPTGSRENIQYF | TGCGCCAGCAGCCATCCCACAGGGTCGAGGGAAAACATTCAGTACTTC
TRBJ2-7 | NA | TRBD1 | TRBV4-1 | CASSLRDRGYEQYF | TGCGCCAGCAGCCTCCGGGACAGGGGATACGAGCAGTACTTC
TRBJ1-5 | NA | NA | TRBV30 | CAWSRVNQPQHF | TGTGCCTGGAGTCGGGTGAATCAGCCCCAGCATTTT
TRBJ2-5 | few | NA | TRBV4-2 | CASSQVRAGTETQYF | TGTGCCAGCAGCCAAGTTCGAGCGGGCACGGAGACCCAGTACTTC